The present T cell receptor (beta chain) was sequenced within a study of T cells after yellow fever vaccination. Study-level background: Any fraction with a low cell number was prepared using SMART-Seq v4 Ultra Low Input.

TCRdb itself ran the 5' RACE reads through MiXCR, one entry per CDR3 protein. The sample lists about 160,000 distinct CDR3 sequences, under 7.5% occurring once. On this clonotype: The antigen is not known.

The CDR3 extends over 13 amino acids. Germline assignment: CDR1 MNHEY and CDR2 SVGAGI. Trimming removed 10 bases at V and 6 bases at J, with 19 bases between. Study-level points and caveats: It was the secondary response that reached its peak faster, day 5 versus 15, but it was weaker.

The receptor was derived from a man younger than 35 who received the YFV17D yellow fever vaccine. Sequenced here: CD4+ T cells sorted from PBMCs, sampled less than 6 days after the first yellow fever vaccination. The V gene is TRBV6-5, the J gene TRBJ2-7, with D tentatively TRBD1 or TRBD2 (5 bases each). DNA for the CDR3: TGTGCCACTAGCCGGGACGGATTGGGCGAGCAGTACGTC. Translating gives CATSRDGLGEQYV.